The present TCR beta chain was sequenced within a study of T cell responses to AZD1222 COVID-19 vaccine. Study summary: Analyses pooled second doses at about 4 or about 12 weeks. Study results and limitations: The study sampled repertoires only after the peak T cell response. Clonal diversity was possibly underestimated, and the donors were mostly white British, with more females. Recipients of two AZD1222 doses showed rising Spike-specific TCR breadth and depth.

Clones were sequenced by immunoSEQ multiplex PCR, and TCRdb holds only the in-frame ones, with some missing. The profile shows 25,000 to 30,000 clones, around 78% of them singletons. Comment on this clone: Its antigen is unidentified.

The CDR3 contains 15 residues. Deletions cut 6 bases from V and 3 bases from J, with 17 bases between. The germline gives CDR1 MNHEY, CDR2 SVGAGI. The specimen comprised peripheral blood, sampled on day 0 of AZD1222 vaccination. The J gene is TRBJ1-2, the V gene TRBV6-5, with D possibly TRBD1 on 5 matching bases. This receptor was identified in an adult in good health. CDR3: CASRPGTGGHYGYTF. CDR3 nucleotides: TGTGCCAGCAGACCGGGGACCGGGGGTCACTATGGCTACACCTTC.